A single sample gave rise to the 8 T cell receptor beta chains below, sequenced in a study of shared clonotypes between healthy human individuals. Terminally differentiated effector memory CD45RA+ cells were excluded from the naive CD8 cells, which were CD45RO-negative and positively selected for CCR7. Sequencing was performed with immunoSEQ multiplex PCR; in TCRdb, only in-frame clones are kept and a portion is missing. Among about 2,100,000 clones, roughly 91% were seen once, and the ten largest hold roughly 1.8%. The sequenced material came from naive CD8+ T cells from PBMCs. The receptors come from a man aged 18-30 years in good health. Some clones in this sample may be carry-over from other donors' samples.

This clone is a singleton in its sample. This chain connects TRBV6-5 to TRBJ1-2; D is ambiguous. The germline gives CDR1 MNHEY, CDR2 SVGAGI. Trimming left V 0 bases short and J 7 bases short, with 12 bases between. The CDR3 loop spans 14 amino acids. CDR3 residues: CASSYSPDGSGYTF. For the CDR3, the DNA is TGTGCCAGCAGTTACTCTCCCGACGGTTCTGGCTACACCTTC.

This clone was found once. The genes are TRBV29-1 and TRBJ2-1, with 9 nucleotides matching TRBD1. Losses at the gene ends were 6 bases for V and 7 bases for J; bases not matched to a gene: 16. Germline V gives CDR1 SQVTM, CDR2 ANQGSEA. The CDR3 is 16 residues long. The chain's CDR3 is CSVFIPGTGQPNEQFF. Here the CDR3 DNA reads TGCAGCGTGTTCATCCCCGGGACAGGGCAACCGAATGAGCAGTTCTTC.

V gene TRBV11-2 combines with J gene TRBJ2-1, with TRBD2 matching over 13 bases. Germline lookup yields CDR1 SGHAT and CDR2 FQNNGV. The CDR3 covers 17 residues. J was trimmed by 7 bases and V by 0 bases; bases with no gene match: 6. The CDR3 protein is CASSLDTSGRAVNEQFF. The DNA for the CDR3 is TGTGCCAGCAGCTTAGATACTAGCGGGAGGGCCGTAAATGAGCAGTTCTTC.

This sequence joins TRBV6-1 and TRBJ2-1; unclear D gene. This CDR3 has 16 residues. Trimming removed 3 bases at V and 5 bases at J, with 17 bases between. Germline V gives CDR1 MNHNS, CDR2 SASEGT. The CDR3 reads CASSDPRSWMDNEQFF. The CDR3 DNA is TGTGCCAGCAGTGACCCCAGGTCCTGGATGGACAATGAGCAGTTCTTC.

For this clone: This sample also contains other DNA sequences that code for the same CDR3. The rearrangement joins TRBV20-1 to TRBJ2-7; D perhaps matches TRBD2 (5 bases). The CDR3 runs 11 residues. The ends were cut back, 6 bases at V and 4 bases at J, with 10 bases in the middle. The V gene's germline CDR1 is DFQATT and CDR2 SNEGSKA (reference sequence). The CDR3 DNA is TGCAGTGCGATAGGAGGATACGAGCAGTACTTC. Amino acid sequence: CSAIGGYEQYF.

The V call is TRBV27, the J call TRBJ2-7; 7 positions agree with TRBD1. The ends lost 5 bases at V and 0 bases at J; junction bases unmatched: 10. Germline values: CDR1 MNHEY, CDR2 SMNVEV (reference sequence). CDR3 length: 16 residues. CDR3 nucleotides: TGTGCCAGCAGTCGAGCCCGGGACAGCCCCTCCTACGAGCAGTACTTC. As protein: CASSRARDSPSYEQYF.

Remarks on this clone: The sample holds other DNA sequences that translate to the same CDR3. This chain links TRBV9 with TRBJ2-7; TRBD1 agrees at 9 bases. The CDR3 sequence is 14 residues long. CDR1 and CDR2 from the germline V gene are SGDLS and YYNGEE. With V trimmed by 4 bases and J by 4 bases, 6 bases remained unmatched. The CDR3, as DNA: TGTGCCAGCAGCTTAGGACAGGGGACGTACGAGCAGTACTTC. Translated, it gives CASSLGQGTYEQYF.

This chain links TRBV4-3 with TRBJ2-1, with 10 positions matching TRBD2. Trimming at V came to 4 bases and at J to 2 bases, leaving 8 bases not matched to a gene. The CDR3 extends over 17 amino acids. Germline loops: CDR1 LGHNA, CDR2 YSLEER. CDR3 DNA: TGCGCCAGCAGCCCCTCACAACTAGCGGGAACCTACAATGAGCAGTTCTTC. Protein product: CASSPSQLAGTYNEQFF.